This T cell receptor (beta chain) appears in the sequencing data of a study of shared clonotypes between healthy human individuals. Study at large: The people who gave samples were a couple of women and a few men aged 18 to 49.

Sequencing used immunoSEQ multiplex PCR; TCRdb keeps in-frame clones, though not all of them. The table has some 2 million clones, less than 95% seen once. Study observations and caveats: It was the few donors that limited the genetic and exposure-history diversity represented.

A remark on this clone: The antigen is undetermined.

Naive-designated CD8 cells lacked CD45RO, were positively enriched for CCR7, and omitted terminally differentiated effector memory CD45RA+ cells. This TCR derives from a man aged 18 to 30 in good health. The sample was naive CD8+ T cells sorted from blood.

The CDR3 DNA is TGTGCCTGGAGCCTAGGGTCCGAAGAGACCCAGTACTTC. Translated: CAWSLGSEETQYF. This sequence joins TRBV30 and TRBJ2-5; D is unclear. CDR3 length: 13 amino acids. V gave up 3 bases and J gave up 3 bases, with 11 bases separating them. Germline loops: CDR1 GTSNPN, CDR2 SVGIG (reference sequence).